This TCR beta chain was sequenced during a study of response to subunit inactivated influenza vaccine. Broader study findings: Few new T cells, the authors suggested, are recruited by each seasonal influenza vaccination.

Comment on this clonotype: The antigen is not known. A much more abundant neighbour one base away suggests this may be a read error.

MiXCR, applied by TCRdb to the RT-PCR reads, yields one record per CDR3 protein. The sample records around 180,000 distinct CDR3 sequences, around 8.8% being singletons. The germline V and J ends were trimmed by 7 bases and 2 bases, with 9 bases remaining between them. The CDR3 is 13 residues long. The germline gives CDR1 SGHTA, CDR2 FQGNSA. The sequencing here drew on non-naive T cells sorted from PBMCs, taken on the day of vaccination. This sequence originates from a man in his fifties or sixties who received an inactivated influenza vaccine. This chain links TRBV7-2 with TRBJ2-1; D not certain. This CDR3 is CASTPTTYNEQFF. The DNA for the CDR3 is TGTGCCAGCACCCCTACGACCTACAATGAGCAGTTCTTC. Supplemented by reference TRBV7-2 and TRBJ2-1, the full variable domain reads GAGVSQSPSNKVTEKGKDVELRCDPISGHTALYWYRQSLGQGLEFLIYFQGNSAPDKSGLPSDRFSAERTGGSVSTLTIQRTQQEDSAVYLCASTPTTYNEQFFGPGTRLTVL.